The 17 T cell receptor beta chains reported below all come from one sample, sequenced in a study of blood T cell repertoires in COVID-19. Clones were sequenced by immunoSEQ multiplex PCR, and TCRdb holds only the in-frame ones, with some missing. The top ten clones hold 3% to 3.5% of a sample with 150,000 or so clones, approximately 83% of them seen once. Sequencing input: peripheral blood. The receptors derive from a woman of 80 years or more with acute or convalescent COVID-19.

V usage is TRBV5-1 and J usage is TRBJ1-5, with TRBD1 as a possible D gene (6 bases). Germline V gene data show CDR1 as SGHRS and CDR2 as YFSETQ. V was cut by 0 bases and J by 0 bases, with 10 bases left in between. The CDR3 sequence is 16 residues long. The CDR3 spells CASSLEPGVSNQPQHF. The CDR3 coding sequence is TGCGCCAGCAGCTTGGAACCAGGGGTTAGCAATCAGCCCCAGCATTTT.

The rearrangement uses TRBV29-1 and TRBJ1-1, with D maybe TRBD1 (5 bases). Germline CDR1 is SQVTM and CDR2 is ANQGSEA. Trimming left V 6 bases short and J 9 bases short, with 14 bases between. The CDR3 extends over 11 amino acids. CDR3 sequence (DNA): TGCAGCGTGGAGACAGCGTACCAAGCTTTCTTT. It translates to CSVETAYQAFF.

The V gene is TRBV6-5, the J gene TRBJ1-5, with a weak D call TRBD1 (5 bases). The CDR3 loop spans 14 amino acids. Germline-derived CDR1 and CDR2 are MNHEY and SVGAGI. V was shortened by 3 bases and J by 1 base, with 7 bases between the two germline ends. CDR3 DNA: TGTGCCAGCAGTTATAAGGGGAGCAATCAGCCCCAGCATTTT. This encodes CASSYKGSNQPQHF.

This clone was observed once. This chain uses TRBV4-1 with TRBJ1-3; D is unclear. The CDR3 totals 13 residues. V shed 4 bases and J shed 8 bases, with 12 bases lying between them. In germline, CDR1 is MGHRA, CDR2 YSYEKL. CDR3 in DNA: TGCGCCAGCAGCCCCCCTTGGGAGGACACCATATATTTT. Translation: CASSPPWEDTIYF.

V is TRBV5-1 and J is TRBJ1-2; TRBD1 aligns across 7 bases. The junction had 8 bases not matched to a gene; V was cut back by 7 bases and J by 2 bases. The CDR3 totals 14 residues. Germline CDR1 and CDR2: SGHRS and YFSETQ. This chain's CDR3 is CASDAGGGNYGYTF. CDR3 DNA sequence: TGCGCCAGCGACGCGGGAGGGGGCAACTATGGCTACACCTTC.

The V gene is TRBV30, the J gene TRBJ2-7; 7 bases map to TRBD1. Losses at the gene ends were 2 bases for V and 5 bases for J; bases not matched to a gene: 3. Per the germline V gene, CDR1 is GTSNPN and CDR2 is SVGIG (reference sequence). This CDR3 is 12 amino acids long. As DNA, the CDR3 is TGTGCCTGGAGTTCGCAGGGGGACGAGCAGTACTTC. Protein product: CAWSSQGDEQYF.

The chain has TRBV18 and TRBJ1-5, with TRBD1 as a possible D gene (5 bases). Germline CDR1 is KGHSH and CDR2 is LQKENI. V was trimmed by 8 bases and J by 6 bases, leaving 14 bases between them. The CDR3 is 13 amino acids. CDR3 in DNA: TGTGCCAGCCAGGAGGGGCTCGGTCAGCCCCAGCATTTT. This encodes CASQEGLGQPQHF. The full variable domain, in which reference TRBV18 and TRBJ1-5 provide the parts outside the CDR3, is NAGVMQNPRHLVRRRGQEARLRCSPMKGHSHVYWYRQLPEEGLKFMVYLQKENIIDESGMPKERFSAEFPKEGPSILRIQQVVRGDSAAYFCASQEGLGQPQHFGDGTRLSIL.

The chain combines TRBV5-5 with TRBJ1-4, with TRBD1 as a possible D gene (5 bases). The CDR3 is made up of 13 amino acids. The V end lost 0 bases, the J end lost 7 bases, and 7 bases lay between the germline ends. The germline CDR1 and CDR2 sequences are SGHKS and YYEKEE (reference sequence). In DNA, the CDR3 is TGTGCCAGCAGCTTGGTGGGGGGTGAAAAACTGTTTTTT. Amino acid sequence: CASSLVGGEKLFF.

The chain employs TRBV16 and TRBJ1-3; D call uncertain. Per the germline V gene, CDR1 is KGHSY and CDR2 is FQNENV. This CDR3 comprises 15 residues. V was pared by 0 bases and J by 0 bases, with 6 bases between. The CDR3 DNA follows: TGTGCCAGCAGCCAATCGGAGCCCTCTGGAAACACCATATATTTT. This encodes CASSQSEPSGNTIYF.

The chain uses TRBV6-5 and TRBJ2-3, with unresolved D. From germline, CDR1 is MNHEY and CDR2 SVGAGI. The CDR3 covers 15 residues. V was cut by 7 bases and J by 0 bases, with 14 bases left in between. CDR3 DNA: TGTGCCAGCACCTTGGCAGCGCAAAGCACAGATACGCAGTATTTT. This gives the protein CASTLAAQSTDTQYF.

The genes are TRBV12-5 and TRBJ1-1, with D unresolved. V was trimmed by 1 base and J by 1 base, leaving 4 bases between them. The CDR3 loop spans 13 amino acids. In germline, CDR1 is LGHNT, CDR2 FRNRAP. DNA of the CDR3: TGTGCTAGTGGTTTGGCCGGGAACACTGAAGCTTTCTTT. Its translation: CASGLAGNTEAFF. The full variable domain, completed using reference TRBV12-5 and TRBJ1-1, is DARVTQTPRHKVTEMGQEVTMRCQPILGHNTVFWYRQTMMQGLELLAYFRNRAPLDDSGMPKDRFSAEMPDATLATLKIQPSEPRDSAVYFCASGLAGNTEAFFGQGTRLTVV.

The genes are TRBV5-1 and TRBJ2-7; perhaps TRBD2 as D (6 bases). V was cut by 0 bases and J by 3 bases, with 16 bases left in between. This CDR3 has 16 amino acids. Germline V gene lookup returns CDR1 SGHRS and CDR2 YFSETQ. CDR3: CASSLGLPGLSYEQYF. CDR3 in DNA: TGCGCCAGCAGCTTGGGACTCCCGGGACTGAGCTACGAGCAGTACTTC.

The chain uses TRBV28 and TRBJ1-5; 7 bases map to TRBD1. Germline V gene data show CDR1 as MDHEN and CDR2 as SYDVKM. V was pared by 6 bases and J by 2 bases, with 7 bases of the junction left unmatched. The CDR3 sequence is 15 residues long. The CDR3 DNA sequence: TGTGCCAGCAGCCCACGACAGGGTGGCAATCAGCCCCAGCATTTT. This encodes CASSPRQGGNQPQHF. Full variable domain (outside the CDR3, taken from reference TRBV28 and TRBJ1-5): DVKVTQSSRYLVKRTGEKVFLECVQDMDHENMFWYRQDPGLGLRLIYFSYDVKMKEKGDIPEGYSVSREKKERFSLILESASTNQTSMYLCASSPRQGGNQPQHFGDGTRLSIL.

V usage is TRBV10-3 and J usage is TRBJ1-1; 7 bases are shared with TRBD1. In germline, CDR1 is ENHRY, CDR2 SYGVKD. Germline trimming cut 6 bases from V and 0 bases from J; bases unmatched to any gene: 4. This CDR3 has 14 residues. The CDR3 region has the DNA TGTGCCATCAGATTGACAGGGTTGAACACTGAAGCTTTCTTT. Residues: CAIRLTGLNTEAFF.

In nucleotides, the CDR3 is TGTGCCAGCAGCCAAGATCGAGCCACTAACCAGCCCCAGCATTTT. Translation gives CASSQDRATNQPQHF. The V call is TRBV4-2, the J call TRBJ1-5, with D hard to call. CDR1 and CDR2 (germline): LGHNA, YNFKEQ. This CDR3 comprises 15 residues. V was pared by 0 bases and J by 7 bases, with 13 bases between.

The chain couples TRBV27 to TRBJ1-4, with D possibly TRBD1 on 5 matching bases. The CDR3 extends over 15 amino acids. Germline loops: CDR1 MNHEY, CDR2 SMNVEV (reference sequence). Trimming took 5 bases from V and 2 from J, leaving 12 bases between them. Here the CDR3 DNA reads TGTGCCAGCAGTCGCGCAGGGAAGACTAATGAAAAACTGTTTTTT. Its protein is CASSRAGKTNEKLFF.

The J gene is TRBJ2-3, the V gene TRBV20-1; TRBD2 matches 8 bases. Germline loops: CDR1 DFQATT, CDR2 SNEGSKA (reference sequence). This CDR3 has 12 amino acids. Germline trimming cut 3 bases from V and 8 bases from J; bases unmatched to any gene: 4. CDR3 residues: CSASSGDVTQYF. CDR3 nucleotides: TGCAGTGCTAGTAGCGGGGATGTTACGCAGTATTTT.